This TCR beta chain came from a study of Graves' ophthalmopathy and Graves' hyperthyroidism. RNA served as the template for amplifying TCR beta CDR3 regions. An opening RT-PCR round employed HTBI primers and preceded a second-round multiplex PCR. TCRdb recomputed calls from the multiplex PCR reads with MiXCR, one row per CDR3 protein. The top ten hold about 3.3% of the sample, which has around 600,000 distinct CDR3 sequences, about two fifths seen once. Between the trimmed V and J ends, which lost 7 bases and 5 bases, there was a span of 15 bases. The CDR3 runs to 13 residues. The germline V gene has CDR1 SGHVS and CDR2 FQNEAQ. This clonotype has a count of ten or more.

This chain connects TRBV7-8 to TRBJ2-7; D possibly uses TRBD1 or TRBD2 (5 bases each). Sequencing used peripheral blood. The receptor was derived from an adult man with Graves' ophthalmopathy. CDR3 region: CASIAARGHEQYF. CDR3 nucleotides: TGTGCCAGCATCGCGGCTCGGGGACACGAGCAGTACTTC.